This T cell receptor (beta chain) came from a study of beta chain features in type 1 diabetes. Study results and limitations: Among patients, naive, central memory and Treg TCRB repertoires appeared more similar than among healthy donors.

TCRB transcripts that were expressed got sequenced, as all of the isolated RNA had been reverse transcribed. Only in-frame clones appear in the TCRdb table, and some are missing; sequencing was by immunoSEQ multiplex PCR. The sample lists 400,000 to 450,000 clones; 14% were seen once. The table lists this clone with a few counts. What it binds is not known. Per the germline V gene, CDR1 is SQVTM and CDR2 is ANQGSEA. V gave up 1 base and J gave up 1 base, with 10 bases separating them. This CDR3 is built from 14 residues. The sample comprised naive CD4+ T cells from blood. The receptor was isolated from a man aged 25 to 40 in good health. The V gene is TRBV29-1, the J gene TRBJ1-2; D is ambiguous. The CDR3 DNA sequence: TGCAGCGTTGAAGGCGAAGATATTAACTATGGCTACACCTTC. It yields the protein CSVEGEDINYGYTF.